This T cell receptor (beta chain) was documented in a study of cytomegalovirus exposure and HLA in healthy donors. The study's findings and limits: Under in vitro conditions, three CMV-associated chains were confirmed as specific for CMV antigens. Within the data, a cluster of highly shared sequence variants was likely a sequencing artifact. The authors later linked a missense DCLRE1C variant to TCR beta V- and J-gene trimming.

The germline gives CDR1 SGHVS, CDR2 FQNEAQ. The junction had 6 bases not matched to a gene; V was cut back by 5 bases and J by 5 bases. The CDR3 loop spans 15 amino acids. Worth noting for this clone: The antigen remains undetermined.

The PCR contained 60 Vbeta and 13 Jbeta primers. Authors' analysis steps: The count from a later analysis was 79 million or so unique TCR beta chains, some 12 million of them shared. The assay was immunoSEQ multiplex PCR, and TCRdb's table has in-frame clones only and misses some. D and trimming were read from the DNA, whereas the V and J calls and clone size are those reported in that table. The table records around 140,000 clones, roughly 85% of them present only once. The receptor was isolated from a man aged 35 to 55 in good health and CMV-seronegative. The genes are TRBV7-8 and TRBJ2-2; 9 bases map to TRBD1. The sample consisted of PBMCs. The CDR3 DNA is TGTGCCAGCAGCCTACAGGGGGCGCGGACCGGGGAGCTGTTTTTT. Protein sequence: CASSLQGARTGELFF.